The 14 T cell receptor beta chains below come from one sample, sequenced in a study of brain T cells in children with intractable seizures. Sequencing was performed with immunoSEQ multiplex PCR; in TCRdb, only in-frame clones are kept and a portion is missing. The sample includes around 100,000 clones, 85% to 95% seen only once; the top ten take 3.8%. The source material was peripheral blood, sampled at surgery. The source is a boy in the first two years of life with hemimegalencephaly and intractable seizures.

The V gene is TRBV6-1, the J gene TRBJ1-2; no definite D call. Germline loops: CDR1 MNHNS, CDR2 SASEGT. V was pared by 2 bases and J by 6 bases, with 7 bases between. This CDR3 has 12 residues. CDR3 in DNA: TGTGCCAGCAGTGAACTCGGGGATGGCTACACCTTC. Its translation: CASSELGDGYTF.

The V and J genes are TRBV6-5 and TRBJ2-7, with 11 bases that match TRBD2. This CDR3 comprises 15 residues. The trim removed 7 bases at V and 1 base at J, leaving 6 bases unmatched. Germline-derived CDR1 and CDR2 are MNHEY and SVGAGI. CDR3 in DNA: TGTGCCAGCAAACGGACTAGCGGGTTATCCTACGAGCAGTACTTC. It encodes CASKRTSGLSYEQYF.

CDR3 nucleotides: TGCAGTGCTAGTGGGGCCCTAGCGGGAGTAAATGAGCAGTTCTTC. Protein product: CSASGALAGVNEQFF. The chain links TRBV20-1 to TRBJ2-1; 10 bases are a match to TRBD2. The germline V gene encodes CDR1 DFQATT and CDR2 SNEGSKA (reference sequence). V shed 3 bases, J shed 7 bases, and the junction held 9 bases outside the gene matches. The CDR3 runs to 15 residues.

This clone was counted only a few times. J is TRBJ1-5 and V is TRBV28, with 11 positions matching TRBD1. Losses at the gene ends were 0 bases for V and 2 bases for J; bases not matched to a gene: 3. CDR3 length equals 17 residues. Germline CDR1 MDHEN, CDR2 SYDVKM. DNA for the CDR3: TGTGCCAGCAGTTTATGGGACAGGGGGCGCGGCAATCAGCCCCAGCATTTT. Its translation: CASSLWDRGRGNQPQHF.

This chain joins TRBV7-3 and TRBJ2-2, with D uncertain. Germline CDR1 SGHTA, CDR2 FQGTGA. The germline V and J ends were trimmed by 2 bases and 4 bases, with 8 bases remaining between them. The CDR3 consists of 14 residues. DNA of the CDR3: TGTGCCAGCAGCTTATACTGGGGCACCGGGGAGCTGTTTTTT. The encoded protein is CASSLYWGTGELFF. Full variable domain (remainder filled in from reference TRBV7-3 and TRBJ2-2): GAGVSQTPSNKVTEKGKYVELRCDPISGHTALYWYRQSLGQGPEFLIYFQGTGAADDSGLPNDRFFAVRPEGSVSTLKIQRTERGDSAVYLCASSLYWGTGELFFGEGSRLTVL.

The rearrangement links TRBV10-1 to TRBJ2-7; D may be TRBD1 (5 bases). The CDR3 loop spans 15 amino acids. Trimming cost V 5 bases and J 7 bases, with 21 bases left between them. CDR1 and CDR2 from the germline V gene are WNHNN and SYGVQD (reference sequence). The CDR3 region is CASSTTPSGSREQYF. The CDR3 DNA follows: TGCGCCAGCAGTACCACTCCTTCAGGGTCGAGGGAGCAGTACTTC.

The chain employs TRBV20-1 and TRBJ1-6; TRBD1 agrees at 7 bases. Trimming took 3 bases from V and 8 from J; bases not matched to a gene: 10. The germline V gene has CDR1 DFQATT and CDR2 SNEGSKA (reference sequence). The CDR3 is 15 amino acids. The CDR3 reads CSASPGTDTYSPLHF. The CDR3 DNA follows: TGCAGTGCTAGTCCCGGGACAGACACCTATTCACCCCTCCACTTT.

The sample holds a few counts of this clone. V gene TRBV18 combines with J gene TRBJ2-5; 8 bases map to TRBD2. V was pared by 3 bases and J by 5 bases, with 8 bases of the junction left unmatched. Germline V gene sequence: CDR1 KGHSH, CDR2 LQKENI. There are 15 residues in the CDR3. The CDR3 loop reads CASSPFAGGGETQYF. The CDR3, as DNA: TGTGCCAGCTCACCCTTCGCGGGAGGCGGGGAGACCCAGTACTTC.

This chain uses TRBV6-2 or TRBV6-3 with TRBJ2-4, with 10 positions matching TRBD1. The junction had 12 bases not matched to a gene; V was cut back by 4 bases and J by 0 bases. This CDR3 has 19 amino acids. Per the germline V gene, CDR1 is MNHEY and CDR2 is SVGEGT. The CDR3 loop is CASSSPGQGSLIAKNIQYF. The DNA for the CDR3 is TGTGCCAGCAGTTCACCGGGACAGGGGTCGTTGATAGCCAAAAACATTCAGTACTTC.

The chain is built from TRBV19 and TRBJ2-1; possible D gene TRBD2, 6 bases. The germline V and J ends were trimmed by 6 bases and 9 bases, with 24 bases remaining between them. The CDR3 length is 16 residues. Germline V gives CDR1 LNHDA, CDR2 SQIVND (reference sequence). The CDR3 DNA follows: TGTGCCAGTAGCTCTTCCAGACTAGTATGGTTGGGTGAGCAGTTCTTC. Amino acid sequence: CASSSSRLVWLGEQFF.

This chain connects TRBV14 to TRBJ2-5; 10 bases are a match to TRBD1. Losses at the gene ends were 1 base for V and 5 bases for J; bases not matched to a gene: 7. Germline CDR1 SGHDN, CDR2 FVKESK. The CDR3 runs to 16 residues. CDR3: CASSQADRGRRETQYF. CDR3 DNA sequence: TGTGCCAGCAGCCAAGCTGACAGGGGGCGCCGGGAGACCCAGTACTTC.

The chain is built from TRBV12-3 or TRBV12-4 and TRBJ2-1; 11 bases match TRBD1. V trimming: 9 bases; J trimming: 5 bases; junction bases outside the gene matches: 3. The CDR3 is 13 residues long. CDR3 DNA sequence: TGTGCCAGACCGGGACAGGGGGACAATGAGCAGTTCTTC. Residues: CARPGQGDNEQFF.

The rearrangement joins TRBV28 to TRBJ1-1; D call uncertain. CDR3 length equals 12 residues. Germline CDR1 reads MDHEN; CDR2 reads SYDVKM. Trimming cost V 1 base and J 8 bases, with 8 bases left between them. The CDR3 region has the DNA TGTGCCAGCAGTTTATTTGTGCAAGAAGCTTTCTTT. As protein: CASSLFVQEAFF. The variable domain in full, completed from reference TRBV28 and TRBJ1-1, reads DVKVTQSSRYLVKRTGEKVFLECVQDMDHENMFWYRQDPGLGLRLIYFSYDVKMKEKGDIPEGYSVSREKKERFSLILESASTNQTSMYLCASSLFVQEAFFGQGTRLTVV.

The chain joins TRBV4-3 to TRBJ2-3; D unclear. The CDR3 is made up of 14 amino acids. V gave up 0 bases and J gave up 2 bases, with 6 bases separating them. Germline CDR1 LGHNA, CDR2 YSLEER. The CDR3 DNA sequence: TGCGCCAGCAGCCAAGATATGGCCACAGATACGCAGTATTTT. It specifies CASSQDMATDTQYF.